A selection of T cell receptor beta chains follows, all from one sample in a study of radiation and T cells in renal cell carcinoma. Sequenced by immunoSEQ multiplex PCR; TCRdb stores in-frame clones only, minus some. This sample has roughly 150,000 clones, with roughly 90% found just once. The sequencing here drew on blood, taken from a patient whose treatment included radiotherapy and nephrectomy. These receptor sequences come from an older woman with renal cell carcinoma. CDR3s include the opening cysteine and the closing phenylalanine or tryptophan.

cdr3_aa: CAWSVGRSSYNEQFF; v_call: TRBV30
cdr3_aa: CASSNPGPNYGYTF; v_call: TRBV6-5
cdr3_aa: CASSPSSGGANEQFF; v_call: TRBV11-1
cdr3_aa: CASSPRQGAWNEQFF; v_call: TRBV6-1
cdr3_aa: CATSRDRWGLSSYEQYF; v_call: TRBV15
cdr3_aa: CAWRAGATGELFF; v_call: TRBV30
cdr3_aa: CASSEWGTGGTEAFF; v_call: TRBV6-1
cdr3_aa: CASSTGQGARSTEAFF; v_call: TRBV19
cdr3_aa: CATSSERQGPGPQHF; v_call: TRBV15
cdr3_aa: CASSLAGVYNSPLHF; v_call: TRBV7-9
cdr3_aa: CASSLAWDRGPYEQYF; v_call: TRBV5-1
cdr3_aa: CASSDRKNSPLHF; v_call: TRBV6-1
cdr3_aa: CASRTGPNYGYTF; v_call: TRBV6-6
cdr3_aa: CASSGRQGGSYEQYF; v_call: TRBV11-3
cdr3_aa: CASRTGGFHGYTF; v_call: TRBV28
cdr3_aa: CSARGDQPQHF; v_call: TRBV20-1
cdr3_aa: CASSLYPPTGGKETQYF; v_call: TRBV27
cdr3_aa: CASSLVSGGSNGNTIYF; v_call: TRBV7-2
cdr3_aa: CAISGVAEAFF; v_call: TRBV10-3
cdr3_aa: CASSVGPLHDKDGYTF; v_call: TRBV9
cdr3_aa: CASSDKGIGNIQYF; v_call: TRBV25-1
cdr3_aa: CASSYFTDTQYF; v_call: TRBV5-4
cdr3_aa: CASSLFRAPRETQYF; v_call: TRBV28
cdr3_aa: CASSLRGAWETQYF; v_call: TRBV19
cdr3_aa: CASSSKSSYNSPLHF; v_call: TRBV5-1
cdr3_aa: CAWSTPSSGNTIYF; v_call: TRBV30